This TCR beta chain stems from a study of breast tumors, draining lymph nodes, adjacent tissues. Study conclusions and caveats: Tumor TCR diversity was below lymph nodes but above nontumor tissue.

Samples came from axillary lymph nodes draining the breast cancer. Germline assignment: CDR1 SGHVS and CDR2 FQNEAQ. CDR3 size: 16 residues. V lost 5 bases to trimming and J lost 3 bases, with 19 bases between them. Comment on this clonotype: The antigen is not known.

TCRdb reanalysed the multiplex PCR reads using MiXCR and keeps one entry per CDR3 protein. The sample lists approximately 230,000 distinct CDR3 sequences; around 35% were seen once. The chain links TRBV7-8 to TRBJ2-5; a possible D gene is TRBD2 (6 bases). The specimen was axillary lymph node tissue. The clonotype was recovered from a female donor with breast cancer. Some clones in this sample may be carry-over from other donors' samples. This CDR3 is CASSLPGGAAKETQYF. In DNA, the CDR3 is TGTGCCAGCAGCCTCCCGGGCGGGGCGGCAAAAGAGACCCAGTACTTC. Full variable domain (rest looked up from reference TRBV7-8 and TRBJ2-5): GAGVSQSPRYKVAKRGQDVALRCDPISGHVSLFWYQQALGQGPEFLTYFQNEAQLDKSGLPSDRFFAERPEGSVSTLKIQRTQQEDSAVYLCASSLPGGAAKETQYFGPGTRLLVL.